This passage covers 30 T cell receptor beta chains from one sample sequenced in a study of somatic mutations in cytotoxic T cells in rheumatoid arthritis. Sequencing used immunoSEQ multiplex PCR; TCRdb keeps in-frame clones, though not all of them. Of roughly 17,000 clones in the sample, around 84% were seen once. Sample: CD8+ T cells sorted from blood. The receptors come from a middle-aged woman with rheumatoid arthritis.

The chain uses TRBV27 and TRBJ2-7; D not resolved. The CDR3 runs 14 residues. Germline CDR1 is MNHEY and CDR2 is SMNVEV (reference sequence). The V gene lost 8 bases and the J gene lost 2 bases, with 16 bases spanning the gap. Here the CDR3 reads CASSPGSAPYEQYF. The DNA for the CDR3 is TGTGCCAGCTCACCCGGGTCGGCGCCCTACGAGCAGTACTTC.

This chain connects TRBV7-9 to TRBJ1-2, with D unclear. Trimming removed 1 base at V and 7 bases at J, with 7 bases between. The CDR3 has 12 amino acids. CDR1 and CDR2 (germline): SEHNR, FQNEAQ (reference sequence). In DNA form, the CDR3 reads TGTGCCAGCAGCTTAGATGGAGGTGGCTACACCTTC. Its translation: CASSLDGGGYTF.

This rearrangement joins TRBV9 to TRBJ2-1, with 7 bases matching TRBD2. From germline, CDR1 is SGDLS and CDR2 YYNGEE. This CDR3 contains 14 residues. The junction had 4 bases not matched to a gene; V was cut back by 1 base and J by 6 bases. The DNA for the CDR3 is TGTGCCAGCAGCGTACTAGCGGCCCCCAATGAGCAGTTCTTC. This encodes CASSVLAAPNEQFF. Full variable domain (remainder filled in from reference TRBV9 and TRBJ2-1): DSGVTQTPKHLITATGQRVTLRCSPRSGDLSVYWYQQSLDQGLQFLIQYYNGEERAKGNILERFSAQQFPDLHSELNLSSLELGDSALYFCASSVLAAPNEQFFGPGTRLTVL.

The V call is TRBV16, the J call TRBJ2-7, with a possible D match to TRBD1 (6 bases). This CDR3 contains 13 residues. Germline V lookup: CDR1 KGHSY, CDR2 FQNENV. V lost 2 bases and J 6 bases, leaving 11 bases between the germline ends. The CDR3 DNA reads TGTGCCAGCAGCCAAACAGGGTCGGCCGAGCAGTACTTC. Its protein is CASSQTGSAEQYF.

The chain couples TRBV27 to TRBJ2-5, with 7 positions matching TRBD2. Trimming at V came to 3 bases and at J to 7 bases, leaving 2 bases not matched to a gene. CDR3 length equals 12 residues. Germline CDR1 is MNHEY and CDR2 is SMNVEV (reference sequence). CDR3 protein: CASSFTGGTQYF. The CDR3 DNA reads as TGTGCCAGCAGTTTTACGGGAGGGACCCAGTACTTC.

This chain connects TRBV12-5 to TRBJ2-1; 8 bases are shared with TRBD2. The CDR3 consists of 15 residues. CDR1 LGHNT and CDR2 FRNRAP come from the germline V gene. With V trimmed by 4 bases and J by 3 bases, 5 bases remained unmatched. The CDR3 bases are TGTGCTAGTGGTTCGGGACTAGGGGGCTACAATGAGCAGTTCTTC. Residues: CASGSGLGGYNEQFF.

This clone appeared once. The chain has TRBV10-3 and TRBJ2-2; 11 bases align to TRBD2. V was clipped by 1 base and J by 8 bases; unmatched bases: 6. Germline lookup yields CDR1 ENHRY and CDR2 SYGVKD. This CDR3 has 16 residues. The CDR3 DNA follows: TGTGCCATCAGTGAGTTGACTAGCGGGGACCCGGGGGAGCTGTTTTTT. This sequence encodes CAISELTSGDPGELFF.

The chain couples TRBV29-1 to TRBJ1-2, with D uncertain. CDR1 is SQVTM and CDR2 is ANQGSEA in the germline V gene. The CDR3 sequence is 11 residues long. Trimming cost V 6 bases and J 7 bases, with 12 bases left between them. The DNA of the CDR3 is TGCAGCGTCCCCCGGGGTGGTGGCTACACCTTC. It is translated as CSVPRGGGYTF. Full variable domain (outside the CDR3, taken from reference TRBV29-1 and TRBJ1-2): SAVISQKPSRDICQRGTSLTIQCQVDSQVTMMFWYRQQPGQSLTLIATANQGSEATYESGFVIDKFPISRPNLTFSTLTVSNMSPEDSSIYLCSVPRGGGYTFGSGTRLTVV.

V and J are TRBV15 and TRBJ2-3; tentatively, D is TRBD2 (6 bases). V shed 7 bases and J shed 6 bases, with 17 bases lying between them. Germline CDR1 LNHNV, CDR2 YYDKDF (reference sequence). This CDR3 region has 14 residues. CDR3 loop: CATMAGGFGDTQYF. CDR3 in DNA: TGTGCCACCATGGCTGGAGGGTTTGGGGATACGCAGTATTTT.

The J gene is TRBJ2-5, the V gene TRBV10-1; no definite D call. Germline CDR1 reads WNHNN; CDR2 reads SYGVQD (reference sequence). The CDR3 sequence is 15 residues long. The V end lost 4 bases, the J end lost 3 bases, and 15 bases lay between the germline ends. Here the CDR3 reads CASSAETEAKETQYF. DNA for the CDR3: TGCGCCAGCAGTGCGGAGACCGAAGCTAAAGAGACCCAGTACTTC.

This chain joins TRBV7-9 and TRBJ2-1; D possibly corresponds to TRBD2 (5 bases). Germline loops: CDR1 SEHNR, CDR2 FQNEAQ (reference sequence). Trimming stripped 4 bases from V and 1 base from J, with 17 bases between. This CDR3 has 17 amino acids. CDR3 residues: CASSSANWEWSYNEQFF. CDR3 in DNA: TGTGCCAGCAGCTCAGCAAACTGGGAGTGGTCCTACAATGAGCAGTTCTTC.

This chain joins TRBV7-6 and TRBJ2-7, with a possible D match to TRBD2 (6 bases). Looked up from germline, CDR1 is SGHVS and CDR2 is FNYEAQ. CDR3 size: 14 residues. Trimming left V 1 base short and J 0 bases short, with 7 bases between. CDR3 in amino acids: CASSLVRDSYEQYF. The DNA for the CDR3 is TGTGCCAGCAGCTTAGTGCGGGACTCCTACGAGCAGTACTTC.

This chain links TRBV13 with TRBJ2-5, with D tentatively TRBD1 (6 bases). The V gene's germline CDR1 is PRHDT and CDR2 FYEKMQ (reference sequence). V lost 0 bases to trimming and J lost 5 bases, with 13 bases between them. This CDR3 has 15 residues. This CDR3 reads CASSLGAGASETQYF. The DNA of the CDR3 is TGTGCCAGCAGCTTAGGGGCAGGGGCGTCGGAGACCCAGTACTTC.

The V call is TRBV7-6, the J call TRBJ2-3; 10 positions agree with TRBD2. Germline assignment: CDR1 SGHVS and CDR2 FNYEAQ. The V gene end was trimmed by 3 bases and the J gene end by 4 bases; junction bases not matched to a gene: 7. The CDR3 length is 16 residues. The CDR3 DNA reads TGTGCCAGCAGCTTTGGTGGGCTAGCGGGAGCAGATACGCAGTATTTT. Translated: CASSFGGLAGADTQYF.

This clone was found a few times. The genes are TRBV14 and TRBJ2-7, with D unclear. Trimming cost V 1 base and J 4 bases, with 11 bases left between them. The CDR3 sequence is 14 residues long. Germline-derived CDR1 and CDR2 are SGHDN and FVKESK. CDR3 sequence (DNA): TGTGCCAGCAGCCAAGTACTTTATGCATACGAGCAGTACTTC. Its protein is CASSQVLYAYEQYF.

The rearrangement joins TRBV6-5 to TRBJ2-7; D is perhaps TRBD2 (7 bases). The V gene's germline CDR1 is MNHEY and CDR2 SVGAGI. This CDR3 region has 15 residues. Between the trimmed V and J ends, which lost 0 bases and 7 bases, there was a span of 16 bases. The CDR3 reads CASSYSRGWGGEQYF. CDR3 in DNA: TGTGCCAGCAGTTACTCAAGGGGGTGGGGAGGGGAGCAGTACTTC.

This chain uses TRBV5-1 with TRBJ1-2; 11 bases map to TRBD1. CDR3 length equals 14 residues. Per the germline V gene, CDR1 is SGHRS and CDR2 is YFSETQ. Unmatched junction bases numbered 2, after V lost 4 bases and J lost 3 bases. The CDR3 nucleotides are TGCGCCAGCAGCGGGACAGGGGGGGACTATGGCTACACCTTC. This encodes CASSGTGGDYGYTF.

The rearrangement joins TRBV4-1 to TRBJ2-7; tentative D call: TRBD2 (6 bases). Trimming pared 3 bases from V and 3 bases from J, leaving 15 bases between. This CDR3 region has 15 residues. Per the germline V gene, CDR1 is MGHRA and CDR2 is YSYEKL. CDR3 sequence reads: CASSHPSSADYEQYF. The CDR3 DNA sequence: TGCGCCAGCAGCCATCCGTCTAGCGCCGACTACGAGCAGTACTTC.

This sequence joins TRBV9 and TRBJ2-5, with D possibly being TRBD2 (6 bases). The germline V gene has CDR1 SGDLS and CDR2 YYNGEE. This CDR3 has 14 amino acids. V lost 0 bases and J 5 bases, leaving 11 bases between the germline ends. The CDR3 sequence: CASSVDGLAETQYF. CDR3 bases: TGTGCCAGCAGCGTAGACGGGCTAGCGGAGACCCAGTACTTC.

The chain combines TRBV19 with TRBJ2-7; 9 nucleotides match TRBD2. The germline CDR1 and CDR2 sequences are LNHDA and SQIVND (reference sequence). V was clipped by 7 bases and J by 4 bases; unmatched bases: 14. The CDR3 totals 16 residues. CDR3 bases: TGTGCCAGTATGATTTCTGCGGGAGGGTCCAAATACGAGCAGTACTTC. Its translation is CASMISAGGSKYEQYF.

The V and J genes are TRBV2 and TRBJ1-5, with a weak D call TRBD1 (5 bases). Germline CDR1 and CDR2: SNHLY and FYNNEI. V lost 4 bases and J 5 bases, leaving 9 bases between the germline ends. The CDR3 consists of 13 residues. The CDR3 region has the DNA TGTGCCAGCAGTGTGGCAGGGTATCAGCCCCAGCATTTT. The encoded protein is CASSVAGYQPQHF.

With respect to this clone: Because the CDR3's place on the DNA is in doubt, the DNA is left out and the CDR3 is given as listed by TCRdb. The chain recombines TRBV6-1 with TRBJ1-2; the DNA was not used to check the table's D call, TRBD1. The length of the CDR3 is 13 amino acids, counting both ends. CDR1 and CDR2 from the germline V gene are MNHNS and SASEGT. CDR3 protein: CANYDRGNYGCTF.

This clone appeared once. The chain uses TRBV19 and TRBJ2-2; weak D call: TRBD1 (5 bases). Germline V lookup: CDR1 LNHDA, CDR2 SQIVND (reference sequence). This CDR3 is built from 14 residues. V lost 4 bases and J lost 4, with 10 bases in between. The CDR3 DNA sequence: TGTGCCAGTAGTAGACAGCTTACCACCGGGGAGCTGTTTTTT. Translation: CASSRQLTTGELFF.

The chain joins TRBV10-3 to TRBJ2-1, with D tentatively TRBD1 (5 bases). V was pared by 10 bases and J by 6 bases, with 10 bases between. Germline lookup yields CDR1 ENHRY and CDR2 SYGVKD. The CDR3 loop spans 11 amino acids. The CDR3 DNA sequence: TGTGCCACCTCCCAGGGCAATGAGCAGTTCTTC. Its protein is CATSQGNEQFF.

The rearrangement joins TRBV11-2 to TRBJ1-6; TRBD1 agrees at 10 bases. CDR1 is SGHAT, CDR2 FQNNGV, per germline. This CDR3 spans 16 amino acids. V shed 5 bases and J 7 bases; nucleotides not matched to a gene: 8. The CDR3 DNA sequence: TGTGCCAGCAGCCAAGAGGGACAGGGGTACAATTCACCCCTCCACTTT. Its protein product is CASSQEGQGYNSPLHF. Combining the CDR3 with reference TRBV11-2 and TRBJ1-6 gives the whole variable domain EAGVAQSPRYKIIEKRQSVAFWCNPISGHATLYWYQQILGQGPKLLIQFQNNGVVDDSQLPKDRFSAERLKGVDSTLKIQPAKLEDSAVYLCASSQEGQGYNSPLHFGNGTRLTVT.

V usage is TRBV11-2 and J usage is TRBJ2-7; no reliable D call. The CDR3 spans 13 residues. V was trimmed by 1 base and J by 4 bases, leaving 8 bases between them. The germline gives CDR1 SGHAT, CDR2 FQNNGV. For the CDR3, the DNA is TGTGCCAGCAGCTTAGGGTCGGGTTACGAGCAGTACTTC. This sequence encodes CASSLGSGYEQYF.

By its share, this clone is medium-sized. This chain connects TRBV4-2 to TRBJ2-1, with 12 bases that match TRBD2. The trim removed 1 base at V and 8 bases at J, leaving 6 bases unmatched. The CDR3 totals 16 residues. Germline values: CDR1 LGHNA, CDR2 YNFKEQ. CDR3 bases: TGTGCCAGCAGCCAAGGTCTAGCGGGGGGGCCCGATGAGCAGTTCTTC. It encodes CASSQGLAGGPDEQFF.

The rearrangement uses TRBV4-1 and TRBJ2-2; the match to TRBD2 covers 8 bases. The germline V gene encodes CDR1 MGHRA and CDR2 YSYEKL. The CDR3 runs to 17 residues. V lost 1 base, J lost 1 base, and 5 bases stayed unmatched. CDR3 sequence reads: CASSQATGLVNTGELFF. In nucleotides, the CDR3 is TGCGCCAGCAGCCAAGCCACGGGACTAGTGAACACCGGGGAGCTGTTTTTT.

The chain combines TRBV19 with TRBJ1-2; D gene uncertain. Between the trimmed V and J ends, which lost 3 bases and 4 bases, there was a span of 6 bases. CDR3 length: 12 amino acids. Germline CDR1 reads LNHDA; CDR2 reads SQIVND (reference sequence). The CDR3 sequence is CASSMASYGYTF. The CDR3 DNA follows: TGTGCCAGTAGTATGGCCAGCTATGGCTACACCTTC.

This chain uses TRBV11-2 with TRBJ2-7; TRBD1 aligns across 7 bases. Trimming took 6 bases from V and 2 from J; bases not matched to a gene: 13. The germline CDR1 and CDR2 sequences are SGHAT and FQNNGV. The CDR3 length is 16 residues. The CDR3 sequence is CASSFMGQIGPYEQYF. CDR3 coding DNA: TGTGCCAGCAGTTTCATGGGACAGATAGGGCCCTACGAGCAGTACTTC.